The rows below give T cell receptor beta chains drawn from one sample of a study of blood T cell repertoires in COVID-19. Some clones are missing from TCRdb's copy, which holds only in-frame ones; the method was immunoSEQ multiplex PCR. Among some 270,000 clones listed, about 88% were seen once. Sequencing input: peripheral blood. The receptor source for this set is a woman between 40 and 55 years old who had recovered from COVID-19. CDR3s include the opening cysteine and the closing phenylalanine or tryptophan. Fields, in order: J gene, clone size, V gene, D gene, CDR3 protein, CDR3 DNA. The D gene is left open where the match is weak. Clone size is given for some rows only: seen once, a few or many times, or a class if the clone is expanded.

TRBJ2-1 | - | TRBV9 | TRBD2 | CASSVVSSGVYNEQFF | TGTGCCAGCAGCGTAGTGTCTAGCGGAGTTTACAATGAGCAGTTCTTC
TRBJ1-1 | once | TRBV7-6 | - | CASSPAGLGTGAFF | TGTGCCAGCAGCCCAGCCGGCCTTGGGACTGGGGCTTTCTTT
TRBJ2-2 | few | TRBV5-1 | - | CASGQANTGELFF | TGCGCCAGCGGTCAGGCGAACACCGGGGAGCTGTTTTTT
TRBJ2-5 | - | TRBV7-8 | - | CASSLSGQETQYF | TGTGCCAGCAGCTTATCAGGGCAAGAGACCCAGTACTTC
TRBJ1-2 | - | TRBV30 | - | CAWILNYGYTF | TGTGCCTGGATCCTTAACTATGGCTACACCTTC
TRBJ1-2 | - | TRBV28 | - | CASRGGGYGYTF | TGTGCCAGCAGGGGGGGAGGCTATGGCTACACCTTC
TRBJ2-6 | - | TRBV5-1 | TRBD1 | CASSSGTGSSGANVLTF | TGCGCCAGCAGCTCCGGGACAGGGAGCTCTGGGGCCAACGTCCTGACTTTC
TRBJ1-1 | - | TRBV28 | - | CASKEVRAEAFF | TGTGCCAGCAAGGAGGTCCGGGCCGAAGCTTTCTTT
TRBJ2-3 | - | TRBV10-3 | TRBD2 | CAISGRESDTQYF | TGTGCCATCAGCGGGCGGGAGTCAGATACGCAGTATTTT
TRBJ1-1 | - | TRBV2 | - | CASSERGKVIAFF | TGTGCCAGCAGTGAGAGGGGGAAGGTCATTGCTTTCTTT
TRBJ2-5 | - | TRBV2 | - | CASSIAEQETQYF | TGTGCCAGCAGTATTGCGGAGCAAGAGACCCAGTACTTC
TRBJ2-4 | - | TRBV19 | - | CASSPRGPLAKNIQYF | TGTGCCAGTAGTCCCCGAGGGCCTTTAGCCAAAAACATTCAGTACTTC
TRBJ2-1 | few | TRBV4-3 | TRBD2 | CASSQAPWWSGRSVDEQFF | TGCGCCAGCAGCCAAGCCCCTTGGTGGAGCGGGAGGAGTGTGGATGAGCAGTTCTTC
TRBJ2-7 | - | TRBV6-5 | - | CASSYSWQATYEQYF | TGTGCCAGCAGTTACTCTTGGCAGGCAACCTACGAGCAGTACTTC
TRBJ1-1 | few | TRBV6-2/TRBV6-3 | - | CASSSPGQNTEAFF | TGTGCCAGCAGTTCGCCGGGACAGAACACTGAAGCTTTCTTT
TRBJ1-3 | - | TRBV18 | - | CASTSGEVSSGNTIYF | TGTGCCAGCACGTCCGGTGAGGTGTCCTCTGGAAACACCATATATTTT
TRBJ2-1 | - | TRBV7-2 | TRBD2 | CASSERLAYEQFF | TGTGCCAGCAGCGAGAGACTAGCGTATGAGCAGTTCTTC
TRBJ2-1 | - | TRBV5-4 | - | CASSPKGGRSSYNEQFF | TGTGCCAGCAGCCCGAAAGGGGGACGTAGCTCCTACAATGAGCAGTTCTTC
TRBJ1-1 | - | TRBV18 | - | CASSPQKRFGLSEAFF | TGTGCCAGCTCACCGCAGAAGAGGTTTGGGTTATCTGAAGCTTTCTTT
TRBJ1-4 | - | TRBV4-1 | - | CASSQDGGGKLFF | TGCGCCAGCAGCCAAGATGGGGGGGGAAAACTGTTTTTT
TRBJ1-2 | - | TRBV19 | TRBD1 | CASSPDREIIGYTF | TGTGCCAGTAGTCCCGACAGGGAGATTATAGGCTACACCTTC
TRBJ2-1 | - | TRBV5-1 | TRBD2 | CASSLVASGSREQFF | TGCGCCAGCAGCTTGGTCGCTAGCGGGAGTCGGGAGCAGTTCTTC
TRBJ2-1 | few | TRBV5-4 | TRBD1 | CASSSGQGGNEQFF | TGTGCCAGCAGCTCCGGACAGGGCGGGAATGAGCAGTTCTTC
TRBJ1-5 | - | TRBV5-5 | - | CASSWAMDRQPQHF | TGTGCCAGCAGCTGGGCAATGGATAGGCAGCCCCAGCATTTT
TRBJ1-2 | - | TRBV7-9 | - | CASSRTGLDGYTF | TGTGCCAGCAGCAGAACAGGGTTAGATGGCTACACCTTC
TRBJ2-3 | - | TRBV5-1 | TRBD2 | CASRRGTSGSTDTQYF | TGCGCCAGCAGGAGGGGGACTAGCGGGAGCACAGATACGCAGTATTTT
TRBJ2-7 | - | TRBV2 | TRBD1 | CASSEQGVHEQYF | TGTGCCAGCAGTGAACAGGGGGTCCACGAGCAGTACTTC
TRBJ2-1 | - | TRBV5-1 | TRBD1 | CASSSGQVSYNEQFF | TGCGCCAGCAGTTCCGGACAGGTATCGTACAATGAGCAGTTCTTC
TRBJ2-7 | - | TRBV21-1 | - | CASSKIPFWTGTYYEQYF | TGTGCCAGCAGCAAAATCCCCTTTTGGACAGGCACATACTACGAGCAGTACTTC
TRBJ1-6 | - | TRBV19 | - | CASSIPQGHNSPLHF | TGTGCCAGTAGTATACCGCAGGGCCATAATTCACCCCTCCACTTT
TRBJ1-5 | - | TRBV4-1 | TRBD1 | CASSQTPTGAINQPQHF | TGCGCCAGCAGCCAAACCCCAACAGGGGCCATCAATCAGCCCCAGCATTTT
TRBJ1-2 | - | TRBV5-4 | TRBD1 | CASSQPGTGVLSGKGYTF | TGTGCCAGCAGCCAACCCGGGACAGGGGTTTTATCGGGGAAAGGCTACACCTTC
TRBJ1-3 | - | TRBV7-6 | - | CASSLEGSSRNTIYF | TGTGCCAGCAGCTTAGAGGGGTCCAGTAGAAACACCATATATTTT
TRBJ1-3 | - | TRBV19 | - | CASSISTASSGNTIYF | TGTGCCAGTAGTATATCTACGGCTAGCTCTGGAAACACCATATATTTT
TRBJ1-2 | - | TRBV5-4 | - | CASSLYSAGGYTF | TGTGCCAGCAGCTTGTATTCCGCAGGTGGCTACACCTTC
TRBJ1-6 | - | TRBV29-1 | - | CSVGDLNSPLHF | TGCAGCGTTGGGGACTTGAATTCACCCCTCCACTTT
TRBJ2-2 | - | TRBV4-2 | - | CASSPGTANTGELFF | TGTGCCAGCAGCCCTGGGACTGCGAACACCGGGGAGCTGTTTTTT
TRBJ1-2 | - | TRBV28 | TRBD1 | CASTRGRGHGYTF | TGTGCCAGCACGCGGGGCAGGGGGCATGGCTACACCTTC
TRBJ1-1 | - | TRBV30 | - | CAWTVQDEAFF | TGTGCCTGGACCGTACAGGATGAAGCTTTCTTT
TRBJ1-5 | once | TRBV24-1 | - | CATSGEGLVSFPYSNQPQHF | TGTGCCACCAGTGGAGAGGGCTTAGTAAGTTTCCCTTATAGCAATCAGCCCCAGCATTTT
TRBJ1-5 | once | TRBV9 | - | CASSAGVGAQAQHF | TGTGCCAGCAGCGCCGGAGTTGGGGCTCAGGCCCAGCATTTT
TRBJ2-5 | - | TRBV6-1 | - | CASSERGNNAGDQETQYF | TGTGCCAGCAGTGAGAGGGGGAATAACGCAGGGGACCAAGAGACCCAGTACTTC
TRBJ2-1 | - | TRBV6-5 | - | CASSRQDHNEQFF | TGTGCCAGCAGCCGACAAGACCACAATGAGCAGTTCTTC
TRBJ2-3 | - | TRBV20-1 | - | CSARRSDTQYF | TGCAGTGCTAGACGGAGTGATACGCAGTATTTT
TRBJ2-2 | - | TRBV7-2 | - | CASSLRSDRTGELFF | TGTGCCAGCAGCTTAAGGAGCGACCGCACCGGGGAGCTGTTTTTT
TRBJ2-7 | - | TRBV27 | TRBD1 | CASSSHRGPSEQYF | TGTGCCAGCAGTTCCCACAGGGGCCCCTCCGAGCAGTACTTC
TRBJ1-3 | - | TRBV27 | - | CASSSPRGSGNTIYF | TGTGCCAGCAGTTCGCCCAGGGGCTCTGGAAACACCATATATTTT
TRBJ2-1 | - | TRBV6-5 | TRBD2 | CASNGGVGSYNEQFF | TGTGCCAGCAATGGGGGGGTCGGGTCCTACAATGAGCAGTTCTTC
TRBJ1-1 | - | TRBV18 | TRBD1 | CASSPITVAGGFINTEAFF | TGTGCCAGCTCACCAATAACGGTGGCAGGGGGTTTCATAAACACTGAAGCTTTCTTT
TRBJ1-1 | - | TRBV3-1/TRBV3-2 | TRBD1 | CASSQDPTGVSDTEAFF | TGTGCCAGCAGCCAAGATCCGACAGGGGTGAGCGACACTGAAGCTTTCTTT
TRBJ1-1 | - | TRBV7-9 | - | CASRFRGNTEAFF | TGTGCCAGCAGGTTCAGAGGGAACACTGAAGCTTTCTTT
TRBJ1-4 | - | TRBV12-5 | TRBD1 | CATSGTGDGTNEKLFF | TGTGCTACTTCCGGGACAGGGGACGGCACTAATGAAAAACTGTTTTTT
TRBJ1-1 | - | TRBV18 | - | CASSQTANTEAFF | TGTGCCAGCTCACAAACAGCTAACACTGAAGCTTTCTTT
TRBJ1-2 | few | TRBV4-1 | TRBD1 | CASSQDQGAEGYTF | TGCGCCAGCAGCCAAGATCAGGGGGCTGAAGGCTACACCTTC
TRBJ1-3 | - | TRBV30 | - | CACNTGNTIYF | TGTGCCTGCAACACTGGAAACACCATATATTTT